The clone carrying this T cell receptor beta chain appeared once. Its cognate antigen is unknown. The data were obtained in a study of STAT3 mutations in large granular lymphocyte leukemia. Study-wide context: More than half of T-LGLL patients received immunosuppressive therapy.

Germline lookup yields CDR1 SGHTA and CDR2 FQGTGA. The CDR3 totals 13 residues. V lost 1 base and J lost 9, with 10 bases in between. General study points: Variable sampling intervals and differing treatment regimens complicated linking therapy response to TCR clonal burden changes. Every T-cell large granular lymphocyte leukemia patient had at least one immunodominant TCR beta clonotype. In about 30% of the 18 patients, new TCR clonotypes emerged after therapy.

Clones were read by immunoSEQ multiplex PCR, and TCRdb kept only the in-frame ones, dropping some. In the table there are some 5,800 clones, around 77% of which are singletons. The rearrangement uses TRBV7-3 and TRBJ2-1; D remains unclear. Sequencing used peripheral blood mononuclear cells. The clonotype was recovered from a man aged 35 to 55 with T-cell large granular lymphocyte leukemia. Some clones in this sample may be carry-over from other donors' samples. In nucleotides, the CDR3 is TGTGCCAGCAGCTTAAACGCCGGGCGTGAGCAGTTCTTC. This encodes CASSLNAGREQFF.